The clone carrying this T cell receptor beta chain showed up many times. Per-sample yields of isolated PBMCs were at least 7 million. This specimen comes from a study of blood T cells in healthy people across ages. Primers used in a second PCR of roughly 6 to 12 cycles were a sample-barcoded 5' primer and a J-beta primer mix. A tag from a template-switch adaptor with 12 random nucleotides marked each cDNA molecule. TCRdb processed the 5' RACE reads anew with MiXCR; each CDR3 protein has one entry. The sample carries some 900,000 distinct CDR3 sequences, around 28% recorded once. The sequence came from a woman older than 75 in good health. The sequenced material came from blood.

The CDR3: CASRGENYGYTF. For the CDR3, the DNA is TGTGCCTCACGGGGAGAGAACTATGGCTACACCTTC. The chain is built from TRBV10-3 and TRBJ1-2; the D is unclear. Trimming removed 11 bases at V and 2 bases at J, with 12 bases between. The CDR3 contains 12 residues. Germline CDR1 and CDR2: ENHRY and SYGVKD.